This entry features one TCR beta chain sequence. What it recognizes is unknown. This sample was taken from a study of Graves' ophthalmopathy and Graves' hyperthyroidism. The wider study: Ahead of any treatment, peripheral blood was obtained at the initial diagnosis.

RNA transcripts served as template for amplifying TCR beta CDR3 sequences. The library came from an HTBI-primed first-round RT-PCR and a second-round multiplex PCR. One entry per CDR3 protein results from TCRdb running MiXCR on the multiplex PCR reads. The sample lists about 640,000 distinct CDR3 sequences; 35% to 50% were seen once. Findings and limits, study-wide: A model built from 13 signatures distinguished ophthalmopathy from stable hyperthyroidism with approximately 89% sensitivity and approximately 80% specificity.

Trimming shortened V by 3 bases and J by 14 bases, and 19 bases separated the two germline ends. Germline assignment: CDR1 SEHNR and CDR2 FQNEAQ (reference sequence). This CDR3 has 14 residues. This clonotype was obtained from an adult man with Graves' ophthalmopathy. The sample comprised peripheral blood. This chain joins TRBV7-9 and TRBJ1-4; D not resolved. The CDR3 reads CASSFLAGGPPLFF. CDR3 nucleotides: TGTGCCAGCAGCTTTCTAGCGGGAGGGCCCCCGCTGTTTTTT.